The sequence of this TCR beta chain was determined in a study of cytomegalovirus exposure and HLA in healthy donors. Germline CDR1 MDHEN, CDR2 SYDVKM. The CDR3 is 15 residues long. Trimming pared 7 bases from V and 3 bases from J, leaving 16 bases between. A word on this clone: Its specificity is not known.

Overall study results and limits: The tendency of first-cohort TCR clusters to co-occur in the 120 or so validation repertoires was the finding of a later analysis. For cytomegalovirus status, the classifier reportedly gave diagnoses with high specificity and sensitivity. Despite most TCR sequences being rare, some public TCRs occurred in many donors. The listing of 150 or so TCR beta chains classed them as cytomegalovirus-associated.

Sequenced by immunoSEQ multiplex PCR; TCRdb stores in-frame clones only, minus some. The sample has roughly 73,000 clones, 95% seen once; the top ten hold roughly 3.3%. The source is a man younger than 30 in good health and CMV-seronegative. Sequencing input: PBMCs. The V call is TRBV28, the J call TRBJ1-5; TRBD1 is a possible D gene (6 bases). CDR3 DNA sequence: TGTGCCAGCACCTCGACAGGTGGGCCCAATCAGCCCCAGCATTTT. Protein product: CASTSTGGPNQPQHF.